This T cell receptor (beta chain) was recovered during a study of shared clonotypes between healthy human individuals. Findings and limits, study-wide: Genetic and exposure-history diversity was limited by the small donor number. Expectations were that clonotype sharing among donors would be affected by sequencing depth.

Unsorted samples relied on around 100 million PBMCs, which served as the source of genomic DNA. About this clone: No antigen is known for it.

On ten immunoSEQ deep assay plates, unsorted PBMC DNA was sequenced. Assay used: immunoSEQ multiplex PCR; TCRdb lists only in-frame clones, some missing. The sample yields about 560,000 clones, roughly 79% seen once. The clonotype comes from a middle-aged woman in good health. Some clones in this sample may be carry-over from other donors' samples. The specimen was PBMCs.

CDR3 DNA: TGTGCCAGCAGTGGGGAAGGGAGCTCCTACAATGAGCAGTTCTTC. This translates into CASSGEGSSYNEQFF. This chain connects TRBV25-1 to TRBJ2-1, with a tentative D call TRBD2 (5 bases). V was shortened by 4 bases and J by 0 bases, with 10 bases between the two germline ends. This CDR3 is 15 amino acids long. Per germline, CDR1 MGHDK and CDR2 SYGVNS.